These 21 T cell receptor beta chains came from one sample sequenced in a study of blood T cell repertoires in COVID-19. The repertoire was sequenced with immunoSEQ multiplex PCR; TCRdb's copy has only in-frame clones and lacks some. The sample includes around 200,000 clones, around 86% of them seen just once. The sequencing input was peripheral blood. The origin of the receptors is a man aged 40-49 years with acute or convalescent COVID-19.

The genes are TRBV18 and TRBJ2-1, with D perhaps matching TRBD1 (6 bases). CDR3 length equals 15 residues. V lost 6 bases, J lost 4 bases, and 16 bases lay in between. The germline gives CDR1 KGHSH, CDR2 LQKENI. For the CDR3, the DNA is TGTGCCAGCTCCCCCAAAGAGGGGACATACAATGAGCAGTTCTTC. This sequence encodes CASSPKEGTYNEQFF.

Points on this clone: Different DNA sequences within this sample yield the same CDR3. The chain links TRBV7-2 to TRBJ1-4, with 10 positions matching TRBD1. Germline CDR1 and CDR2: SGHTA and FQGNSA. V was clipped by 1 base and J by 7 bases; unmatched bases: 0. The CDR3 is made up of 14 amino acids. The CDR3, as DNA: TGTGCCAGCAGCTTAGGGACAGGGGGTGAAAAACTGTTTTTT. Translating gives CASSLGTGGEKLFF.

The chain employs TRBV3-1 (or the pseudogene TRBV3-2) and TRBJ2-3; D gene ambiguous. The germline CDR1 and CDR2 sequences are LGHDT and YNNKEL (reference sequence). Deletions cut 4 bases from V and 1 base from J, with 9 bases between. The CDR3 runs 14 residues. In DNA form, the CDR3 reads TGTGCCAGCAGCCGAGGAGATGGCACAGATACGCAGTATTTT. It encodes CASSRGDGTDTQYF.

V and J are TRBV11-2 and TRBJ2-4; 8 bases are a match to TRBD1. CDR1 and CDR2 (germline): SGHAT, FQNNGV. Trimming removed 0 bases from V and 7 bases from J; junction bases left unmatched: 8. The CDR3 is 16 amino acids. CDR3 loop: CASSLDRGLFWNIQYF. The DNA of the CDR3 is TGTGCCAGCAGCTTAGACAGGGGGCTATTTTGGAACATTCAGTACTTC. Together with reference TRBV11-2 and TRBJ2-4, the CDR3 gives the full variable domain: EAGVAQSPRYKIIEKRQSVAFWCNPISGHATLYWYQQILGQGPKLLIQFQNNGVVDDSQLPKDRFSAERLKGVDSTLKIQPAKLEDSAVYLCASSLDRGLFWNIQYFGAGTRLSVL.

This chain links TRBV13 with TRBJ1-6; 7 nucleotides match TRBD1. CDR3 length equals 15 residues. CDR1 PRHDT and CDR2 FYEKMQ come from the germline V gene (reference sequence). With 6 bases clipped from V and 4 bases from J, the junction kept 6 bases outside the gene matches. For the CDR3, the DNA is TGTGCCAGCAGTTTGTCGGGACAGTATAATTCACCCCTCCACTTT. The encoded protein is CASSLSGQYNSPLHF.

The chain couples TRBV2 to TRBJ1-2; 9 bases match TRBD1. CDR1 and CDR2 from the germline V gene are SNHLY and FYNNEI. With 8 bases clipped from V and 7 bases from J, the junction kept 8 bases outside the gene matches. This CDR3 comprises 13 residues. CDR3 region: CASSWTGEGGYTF. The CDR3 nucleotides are TGTGCCAGCTCCTGGACAGGGGAGGGTGGCTACACCTTC.

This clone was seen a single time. The CDR3 sequence: CASSMDRGTEAFF. The CDR3 DNA sequence: TGTGCCAGCAGTATGGACAGGGGAACTGAAGCTTTCTTT. This rearrangement joins TRBV7-9 to TRBJ1-1, with 9 bases matching TRBD1. The germline CDR1 and CDR2 sequences are SEHNR and FQNEAQ (reference sequence). CDR3 size: 13 residues. The V segment lost 6 bases and the J segment 5 bases; nucleotides outside the gene matches: 4.

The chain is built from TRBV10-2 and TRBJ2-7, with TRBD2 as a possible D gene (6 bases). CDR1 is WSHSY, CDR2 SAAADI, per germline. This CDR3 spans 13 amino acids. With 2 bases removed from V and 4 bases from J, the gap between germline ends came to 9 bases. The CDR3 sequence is CASSEVAEYEQYF. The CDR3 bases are TGCGCCAGCAGTGAGGTAGCGGAGTACGAGCAGTACTTC.

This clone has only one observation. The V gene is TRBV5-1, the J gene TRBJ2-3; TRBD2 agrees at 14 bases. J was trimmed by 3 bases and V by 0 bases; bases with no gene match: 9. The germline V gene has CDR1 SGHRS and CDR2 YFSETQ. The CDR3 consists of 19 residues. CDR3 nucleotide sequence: TGCGCCAGCAGCTTGGGTCTGACTAGCGGGGGGGCTTGGACAGATACGCAGTATTTT. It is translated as CASSLGLTSGGAWTDTQYF.

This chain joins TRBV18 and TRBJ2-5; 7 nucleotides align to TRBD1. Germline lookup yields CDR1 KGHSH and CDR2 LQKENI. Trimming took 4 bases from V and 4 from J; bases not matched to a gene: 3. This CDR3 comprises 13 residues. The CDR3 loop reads CASSLDRRETQYF. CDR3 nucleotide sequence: TGTGCCAGCTCACTGGACAGGCGAGAGACCCAGTACTTC.

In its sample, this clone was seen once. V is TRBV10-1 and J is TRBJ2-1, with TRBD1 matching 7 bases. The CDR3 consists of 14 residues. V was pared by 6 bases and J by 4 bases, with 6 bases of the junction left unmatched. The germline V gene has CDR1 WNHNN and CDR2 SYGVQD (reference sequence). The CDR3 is CASSRDRGYNEQFF. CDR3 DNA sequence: TGCGCCAGCAGCCGGGACAGAGGATACAATGAGCAGTTCTTC.

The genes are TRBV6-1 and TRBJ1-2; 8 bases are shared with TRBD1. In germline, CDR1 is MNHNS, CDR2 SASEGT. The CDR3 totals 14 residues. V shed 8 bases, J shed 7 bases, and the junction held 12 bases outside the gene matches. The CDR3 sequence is CASGVPGGSGGYTF. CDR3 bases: TGTGCCAGCGGGGTACCAGGGGGCTCAGGTGGCTACACCTTC.

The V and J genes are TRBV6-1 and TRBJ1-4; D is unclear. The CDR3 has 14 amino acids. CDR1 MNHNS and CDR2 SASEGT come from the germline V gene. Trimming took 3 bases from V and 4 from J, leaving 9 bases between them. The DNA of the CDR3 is TGTGCCAGCAGTGAGTTGTCGGGTAATGAAAAACTGTTTTTT. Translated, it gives CASSELSGNEKLFF.

DNA for the CDR3: TGTGCCAGCAGCTCGTCGGGGGGGCTTAATGAGCAGTTCTTC. Amino acids: CASSSSGGLNEQFF. This sequence joins TRBV11-2 and TRBJ2-1; 8 nucleotides line up with TRBD2. The CDR3 runs to 14 residues. Looked up from germline, CDR1 is SGHAT and CDR2 is FQNNGV. With V trimmed by 4 bases and J by 7 bases, 6 bases remained unmatched.

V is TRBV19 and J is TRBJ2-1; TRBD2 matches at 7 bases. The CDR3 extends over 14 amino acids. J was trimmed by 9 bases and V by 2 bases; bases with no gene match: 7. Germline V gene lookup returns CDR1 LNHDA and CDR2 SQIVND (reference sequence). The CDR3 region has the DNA TGTGCCAGTAGTATATCCGGGGGGTTGGGTGAGCAGTTCTTC. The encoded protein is CASSISGGLGEQFF.

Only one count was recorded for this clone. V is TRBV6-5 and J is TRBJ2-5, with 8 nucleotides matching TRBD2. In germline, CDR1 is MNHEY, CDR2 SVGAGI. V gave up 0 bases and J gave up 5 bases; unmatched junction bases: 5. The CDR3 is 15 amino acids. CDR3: CASSYSLASGETQYF. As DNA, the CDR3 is TGTGCCAGCAGTTACTCCCTCGCTAGCGGGGAGACCCAGTACTTC.

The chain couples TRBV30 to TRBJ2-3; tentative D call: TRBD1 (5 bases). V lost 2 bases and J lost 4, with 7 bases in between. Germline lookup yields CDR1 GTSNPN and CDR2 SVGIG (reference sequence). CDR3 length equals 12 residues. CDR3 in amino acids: CAWSRGPDTQYF. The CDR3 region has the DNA TGTGCCTGGAGTAGGGGTCCAGATACGCAGTATTTT.

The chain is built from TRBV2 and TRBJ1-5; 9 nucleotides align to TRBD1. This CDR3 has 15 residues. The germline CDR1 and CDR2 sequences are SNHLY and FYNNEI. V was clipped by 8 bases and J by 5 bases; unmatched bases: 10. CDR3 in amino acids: CASRTLQGADQPQHF. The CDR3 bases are TGTGCCAGCCGCACCCTACAGGGGGCCGATCAGCCCCAGCATTTT.

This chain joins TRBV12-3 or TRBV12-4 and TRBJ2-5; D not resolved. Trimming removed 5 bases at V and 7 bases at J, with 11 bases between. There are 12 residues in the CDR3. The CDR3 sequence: CASSPWPGTQYF. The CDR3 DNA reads TGTGCCAGCAGTCCATGGCCAGGGACCCAGTACTTC.

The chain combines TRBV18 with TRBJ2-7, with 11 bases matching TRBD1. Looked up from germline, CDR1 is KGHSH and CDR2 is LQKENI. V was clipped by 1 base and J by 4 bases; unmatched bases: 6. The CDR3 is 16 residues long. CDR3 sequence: CASSPLSGTGGYEQYF. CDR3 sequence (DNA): TGTGCCAGCTCACCACTTTCCGGGACAGGGGGATACGAGCAGTACTTC.

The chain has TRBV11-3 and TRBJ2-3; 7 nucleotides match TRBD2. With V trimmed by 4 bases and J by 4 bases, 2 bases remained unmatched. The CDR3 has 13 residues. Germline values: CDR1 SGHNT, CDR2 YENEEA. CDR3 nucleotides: TGTGCCAGCAGCTCCGCGGGGGCAGATACGCAGTATTTT. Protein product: CASSSAGADTQYF. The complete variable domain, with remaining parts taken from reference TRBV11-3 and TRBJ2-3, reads EAGVVQSPRYKIIEKKQPVAFWCNPISGHNTLYWYLQNLGQGPELLIRYENEEAVDDSQLPKDRFSAERLKGVDSTLKIQPAELGDSAVYLCASSSAGADTQYFGPGTRLTVL.